This T cell receptor (beta chain) was captured by sequencing in a study of T cell responses to AZD1222 COVID-19 vaccine. Generated by immunoSEQ multiplex PCR, the TCRdb table keeps only in-frame clones and is missing some. Counted here are 120,000 or so clones, 80% to 90% occurring once; the ten biggest clones make up under 4%. Per germline, CDR1 MNHEY and CDR2 SMNVEV (reference sequence). This CDR3 has 13 residues. V was clipped by 11 bases and J by 0 bases, with 11 bases between them. The sequence derives from an adult in good health. V usage is TRBV27 and J usage is TRBJ1-3; D unresolved. The input for sequencing was peripheral blood, taken on day 0 of AZD1222 vaccination. This CDR3 reads CASRPFSGNTIYF. CDR3 nucleotide sequence: TGTGCCTCCAGACCTTTCTCTGGAAACACCATATATTTT.